What follows describes a single T cell receptor beta chain. Its antigen is undetermined. Under the authors' procedure: Filtering was not the same, since immunoSEQ gave junction-only sequences without quality scores. Only in-frame clones appear in the TCRdb table, and some are missing; sequencing was by immunoSEQ multiplex PCR. V and J calls and clone size are given by that table; D and trimming were obtained from the DNA. The repertoire includes a few million clones, approximately 96% of them detected once, and around 0.13% sits in the top ten. This entry is derived from a study of shared clonotypes between healthy human individuals. Study outcomes and limitations: Memory subsets generally showed lower estimated richness than naive subsets. Collection of samples was limited to blood; tissue repertoires likely differ.

Germline V gene data show CDR1 as SGHDN and CDR2 as FVKESK. This CDR3 spans 11 amino acids. V dropped 5 bases and J dropped 6 bases, with 8 bases sitting between them. J is TRBJ2-7 and V is TRBV14; D is undetermined. The source of this sequence is a young man in good health. Material: naive CD4+ T cells sorted from blood. As for subset: CD45RA+ positively selected. The CDR3 nucleotides are TGTGCCAGCAGCGTTAGCAGCGAGCAGTACTTC. This sequence encodes CASSVSSEQYF.